Sequencing of this TCR beta chain was carried out in a study of cytomegalovirus exposure and HLA in healthy donors. Background on the study: There were about 86 million unique TCRs (from HLA-typed donors) in an early data release.

The CDR3 runs to 12 residues. V gave up 3 bases and J gave up 7 bases; unmatched junction bases: 2. Per germline, CDR1 SGHRS and CDR2 YFSETQ. Study results and limitations: Upon later analysis, HLA-associated TCR beta chains proved more clonally expanded than other, equally common chains. The authors judged a highly shared variant cluster likely a sequencing artifact.

For this clone: Its antigen is currently unknown.

The PCR employed 60 Vbeta primers together with 13 Jbeta primers. Repertoires were generated with immunoSEQ multiplex PCR, while TCRdb's copy carries only in-frame clones and drops some. The data hold more than 150,000 clones, with roughly four fifths observed a single time. The chain uses TRBV5-1 and TRBJ1-1; 8 bases match TRBD1. Sequencing was performed on PBMCs. This clonotype was obtained from a young man in good health and CMV-seronegative. CDR3 in amino acids: CASSWTGLEAFF. The CDR3 DNA sequence: TGCGCCAGCAGCTGGACAGGGCTTGAAGCTTTCTTT. Drawing the rest from reference TRBV5-1 and TRBJ1-1, the complete variable domain is KAGVTQTPRYLIKTRGQQVTLSCSPISGHRSVSWYQQTPGQGLQFLFEYFSETQRNKGNFPGRFSGRQFSNSRSEMNVSTLELGDSALYLCASSWTGLEAFFGQGTRLTVV.